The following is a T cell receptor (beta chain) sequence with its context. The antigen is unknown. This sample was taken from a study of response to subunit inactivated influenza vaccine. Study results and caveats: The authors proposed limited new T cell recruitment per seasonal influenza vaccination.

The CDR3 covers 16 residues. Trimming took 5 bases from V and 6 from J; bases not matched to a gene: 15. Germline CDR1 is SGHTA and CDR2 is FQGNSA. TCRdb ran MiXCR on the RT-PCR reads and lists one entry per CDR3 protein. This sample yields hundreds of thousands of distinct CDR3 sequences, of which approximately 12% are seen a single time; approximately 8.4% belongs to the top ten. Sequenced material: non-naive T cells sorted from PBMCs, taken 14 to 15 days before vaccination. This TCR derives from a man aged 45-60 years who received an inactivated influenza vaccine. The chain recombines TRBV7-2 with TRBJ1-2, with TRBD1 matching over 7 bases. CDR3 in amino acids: CASSPNRGGVADGYTF. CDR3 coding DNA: TGTGCCAGCAGCCCTAACAGGGGTGGGGTGGCTGATGGCTACACCTTC.